A few counts support the clone carrying this T cell receptor beta chain. Its antigen remains unknown. Amplification by 5'RACE using constant-segment primers produced TCR alpha and TCR beta cDNA libraries that carried sample barcodes and UMIs. TCRdb re-analysed the 5' RACE reads in MiXCR, keeping a single row per CDR3 protein. The table includes roughly 550,000 distinct CDR3 sequences, over 20% detected once. The CDR3 covers 15 residues. CDR1 and CDR2 (germline): MNHEY, SVGEGT. The V end was cut by 2 bases, the J end by 3 bases, with 13 bases between. The sample belongs to a study of T-cell memory formation after mild COVID-19. Findings of the study overall: The main location of contracting CD4+ clones was CM and EM, and that of contracting CD8+ clones was EMRA. Clones that contracted from day 15 to 85 had balanced CD4/CD8; later expanders were CD4+ biased.

The origin of this receptor is an adult woman who had mild COVID-19 (a few samples of this study predate the infection). Cell type and time point are not known. The chain links TRBV6-2 or TRBV6-3 to TRBJ1-1; tentatively, D is TRBD1 (5 bases). The sequencing input was PBMCs or a T cell subset sorted from them (not recorded which). The CDR3, as DNA: TGTGCCAGCAGTTACGGGACGAGACTGGACACTGAAGCTTTCTTT. Translated, it gives CASSYGTRLDTEAFF.